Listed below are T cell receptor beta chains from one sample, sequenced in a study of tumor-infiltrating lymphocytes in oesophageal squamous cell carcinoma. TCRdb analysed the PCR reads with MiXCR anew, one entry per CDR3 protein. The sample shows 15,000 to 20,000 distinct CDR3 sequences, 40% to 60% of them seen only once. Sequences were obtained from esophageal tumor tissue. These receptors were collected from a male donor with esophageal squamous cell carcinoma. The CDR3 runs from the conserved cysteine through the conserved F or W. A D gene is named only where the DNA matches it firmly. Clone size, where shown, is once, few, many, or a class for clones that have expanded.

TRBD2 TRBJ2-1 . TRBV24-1 TGTGCCTCTACTAGCGGGAGCACGAATGAGCAGTTCTTC CASTSGSTNEQFF
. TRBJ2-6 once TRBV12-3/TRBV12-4 TGTGCCAGCAGTTTTGACGTCCTGACTTTC CASSFDVLTF
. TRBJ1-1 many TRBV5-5 TGTGCCAGCAGCTTGGACTTGAACACTGAAGCTTTCTTT CASSLDLNTEAFF
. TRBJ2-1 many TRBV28 TGTGCCAGCACTAATGGGTTCAGCCCCACCAATGAGCAGTTCTTC CASTNGFSPTNEQFF
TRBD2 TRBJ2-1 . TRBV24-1 TGTGCCACCGCCTCCCGGGAGGTCTACAATGAGCAGTTCTTC CATASREVYNEQFF
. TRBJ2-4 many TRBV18 TGTGCCAGCTCACCAGCCAGCCTAGCCAAAAACATTCAGTACTTC CASSPASLAKNIQYF
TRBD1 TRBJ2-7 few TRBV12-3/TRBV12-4 TGTGCCAGCAGCTCCGGGACAGTCTCCTACGAGCAGTACTTC CASSSGTVSYEQYF
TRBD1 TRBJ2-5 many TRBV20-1 TGCAGTGCTAGCGCGCGGCAGGGGGTAGAGACCCAGTACTTC CSASARQGVETQYF
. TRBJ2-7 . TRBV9 TGTGCCAGCAGCGTTACCCCGGGTTACGAGCAGTACTTC CASSVTPGYEQYF
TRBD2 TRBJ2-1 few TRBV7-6 TGTGCTAGCAGTCCGATCGGACTAGCGCCTAACAATGAGCAGTTCTTC CASSPIGLAPNNEQFF
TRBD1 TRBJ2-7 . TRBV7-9 TGTGCCAGCAGCCCCGGGACAGGTACCTACGAGCAGTACTTC CASSPGTGTYEQYF
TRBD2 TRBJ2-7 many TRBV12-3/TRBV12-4 TGTGCCAGCAGTGATATAGCGGGAGTCCCCTACAATGAGCAGTACTTC CASSDIAGVPYNEQYF
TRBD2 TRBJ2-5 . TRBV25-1 TGTGCCAGCAGTGAAATTGGTAGCGGGTACCAAGAGACCCAGTACTTC CASSEIGSGYQETQYF
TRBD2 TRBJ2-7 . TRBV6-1 TGTGCCAGCAGTGGAAGGGGACTAGAAGGGGCCTACGAGCAGTACTTC CASSGRGLEGAYEQYF
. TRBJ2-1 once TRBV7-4 TGTGCCAGCAGCTTACGCGTAGGGCGGGGTCGGGAGACCCAGTTCTTC CASSLRVGRGRETQFF
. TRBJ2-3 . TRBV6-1 TGTGCCACCAAGTTTGGGGGTCCCACAGATACGCAGTATTTT CATKFGGPTDTQYF
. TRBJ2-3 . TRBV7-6 . CASRKTSAQETQYFGGTSTDTQYF
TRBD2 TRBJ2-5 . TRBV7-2 TGTGCCAGCAGCCCGACTAGCGGGAGGGCGGAGACCCAGTACTTC CASSPTSGRAETQYF
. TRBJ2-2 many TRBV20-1 TGCAGTGCTACCGAATTCGGGTCGGGCACCGGGGAGCTGTTTTTT CSATEFGSGTGELFF
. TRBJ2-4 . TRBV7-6 TGTGCCAGCAGCTACGGGACTCACGAGGGCATTCAGTACTTC CASSYGTHEGIQYF